The clone carrying this T cell receptor (beta chain) was counted at least ten times. In the source study's methods: Researchers report that nucleated cell counts were estimated from reference gene primer amplification. TCRdb's table, derived via immunoSEQ multiplex PCR, lists solely in-frame clones and lacks some. V and J calls and clone size are given by that table; D and trimming were obtained from the DNA. The sample has 120,000 or so clones; just under 80% are singletons. These data originate in a study of blood T cell repertoires in COVID-19. Study-wide background: There were acute and convalescent COVID-19 samples, and they came from the United States, Italy and Spain. Sample material is recorded as cDNA or gDNA derived from T cells, B-cell-depleted T cells, or PBMCs.

This CDR3 spans 14 amino acids. Trimming stripped 2 bases from V and 8 bases from J, with 14 bases between. Germline assignment: CDR1 SGHRS and CDR2 YFSETQ. The sequencing sample was made of peripheral blood. V gene TRBV5-1 combines with J gene TRBJ1-3; the D gene is possibly TRBD1 (6 bases). This sequence was found in a human donor in a cohort sampled during active COVID-19. The CDR3 sequence is CASSFQDSADTIYF. CDR3 in DNA: TGCGCCAGCAGCTTTCAGGACAGTGCGGACACCATATATTTT.